These 28 T cell receptor beta chains came from one sample sequenced in a study of CD8 T cells in ankylosing spondylitis (dated by TCRdb to 2015 to 2018). Preparation of the library involved 5' RACE. For sequencing, an Illumina HiSeq 2500 was employed. Using fastp at Q25 and MiXCR, TCRdb reprocessed the public reads and kept productive beta chains. Rows are combined by CDR3 protein, so each entry shows the most common genes and DNA. For this sample there are under 150,000 distinct CDR3 sequences; approximately 8.4% appear just once. Approximately 6.8% of the sample belongs to the ten largest clones. Material: synovial fluid, either unsorted or a sorted T cell fraction (not recorded which). The origin of the receptors is a male donor with ankylosing spondylitis.

The chain couples TRBV6-5 to TRBJ2-7; possible D gene TRBD1, 5 bases. Trimming pared 7 bases from V and 6 bases from J, leaving 10 bases between. Germline V gene lookup returns CDR1 MNHEY and CDR2 SVGAGI. The CDR3 runs to 11 residues. DNA for the CDR3: TGTGCCAGCACCCAGGGCGTCGAGCAGTACTTC. Residues: CASTQGVEQYF.

In this sample, this clonotype turned up many times. The chain combines TRBV29-1 with TRBJ2-3; 9 nucleotides line up with TRBD2. CDR1 is SQVTM and CDR2 is ANQGSEA in the germline V gene. V dropped 6 bases and J dropped 6; count of bases not matched to a gene: 13. This CDR3 is built from 15 residues. CDR3 in amino acids: CSVRAKGLATDTQYF. CDR3 nucleotides: TGCAGCGTCCGAGCCAAGGGACTAGCAACGGATACGCAGTATTTT.

In its sample, this clonotype was seen many times. The chain uses TRBV15 and TRBJ1-5; D ambiguous. The V and J ends lost 3 bases and 7 bases respectively, with 10 bases between them. The CDR3 runs to 13 residues. In germline, CDR1 is LNHNV, CDR2 YYDKDF (reference sequence). CDR3 sequence reads: CATSRTARQPQHF. CDR3 bases: TGTGCCACCAGCAGGACGGCACGACAGCCCCAGCATTTT.

The V call is TRBV29-1, the J call TRBJ2-7; 8 nucleotides agree with TRBD1. The germline CDR1 and CDR2 sequences are SQVTM and ANQGSEA. V lost 8 bases, J lost 5 bases, and 5 bases stayed unmatched. This CDR3 contains 11 residues. The CDR3 loop reads CSSQTGDEQYF. Written as DNA, the CDR3 is TGCAGCTCCCAGACAGGGGACGAGCAGTACTTC.

This clonotype was detected many times. The chain carries TRBV7-9 and TRBJ2-3, with 9 bases identical to TRBD2. CDR1 SEHNR and CDR2 FQNEAQ come from the germline V gene (reference sequence). The length of the CDR3 is 16 residues. The junction had 9 bases not matched to a gene; V was cut back by 5 bases and J by 3 bases. The CDR3 loop is CASSLGLAWLTDTQYF. DNA of the CDR3: TGTGCCAGCAGCCTGGGACTAGCCTGGTTGACAGATACGCAGTATTTT.

This chain uses TRBV28 with TRBJ1-2; 9 bases are shared with TRBD1. V lost 10 bases to trimming and J lost 5 bases; unmatched junction nucleotides: 8. The CDR3 totals 13 residues. In germline, CDR1 is MDHEN, CDR2 SYDVKM. The CDR3 sequence is CATGQGWNYGYTF. CDR3 DNA sequence: TGTGCCACGGGACAGGGATGGAATTATGGCTACACCTTC.

This clonotype was observed many times. V gene TRBV10-3 combines with J gene TRBJ1-1; D possibly corresponds to TRBD1 (5 bases). This CDR3 has 13 amino acids. V lost 6 bases, J lost 3 bases, and 11 bases lay in between. Germline CDR1 and CDR2: ENHRY and SYGVKD. CDR3 nucleotides: TGTGCCATCAGCCGGACGGGGGACACTGAAGCTTTCTTT. It codes for CAISRTGDTEAFF.

The chain has TRBV5-4 and TRBJ2-5; D might be TRBD1 (5 bases). V was trimmed by 1 base and J by 6 bases, leaving 13 bases between them. Germline-derived CDR1 and CDR2 are SGHNT and YYREEE (reference sequence). The CDR3 length is 14 residues. The CDR3 sequence: CASSLPDQGKTQYF. The DNA for the CDR3 is TGTGCCAGCAGCTTGCCCGACCAGGGTAAGACCCAGTACTTC.

This clonotype was detected ten times or more. The CDR3 DNA sequence: TGTGCCAGCAGCTACCGGGCAGCGAGGCGGCAAGAGACCCAGTACTTC. It codes for CASSYRAARRQETQYF. This sequence joins TRBV11-1 and TRBJ2-5; no clear D gene. With 4 bases removed from V and 2 bases from J, the gap between germline ends came to 17 bases. The CDR3 has 16 residues. The germline V gene has CDR1 SGHAT and CDR2 FQDESV (reference sequence). Using reference TRBV11-1 and TRBJ2-5 for the parts outside the CDR3, the full variable domain is EAEVAQSPRYKITEKSQAVAFWCDPISGHATLYWYRQILGQGPELLVQFQDESVVDDSQLPKDRFSAERLKGVDSTLKIQPAELGDSAMYLCASSYRAARRQETQYFGPGTRLLVL.

This clonotype was recorded a few times. The V gene is TRBV20-1, the J gene TRBJ2-5; D gene uncertain. CDR3 length equals 11 residues. Trimming shortened V by 3 bases and J by 5 bases, and 7 bases separated the two germline ends. Germline V gives CDR1 DFQATT, CDR2 SNEGSKA (reference sequence). CDR3 nucleotides: TGCAGTGCTAGCGAACAGGAGACCCAGTACTTC. Translation gives CSASEQETQYF.

This clonotype was seen a few times. This chain links TRBV3-1 with TRBJ1-1; TRBD1 matches at 7 bases. The CDR3 runs to 14 residues. In germline, CDR1 is LGHDT, CDR2 YNNKEL (reference sequence). The V gene end was trimmed by 2 bases and the J gene end by 8 bases; junction bases not matched to a gene: 8. In DNA, the CDR3 is TGTGCCAGCAGCCAAACCGGGGAGGGGGCCGAAGCTTTCTTT. It translates to CASSQTGEGAEAFF.

In its sample, this clonotype was seen many times. This sequence joins TRBV3-1 and TRBJ1-1, with a weak D call TRBD1 (5 bases). The ends were cut back, 7 bases at V and 5 bases at J, with 14 bases in the middle. CDR3 size: 13 residues. From germline, CDR1 is LGHDT and CDR2 YNNKEL (reference sequence). DNA for the CDR3: TGTGCCAGCACAATAGGGGCGGGGACTGAAGCTTTCTTT. This sequence encodes CASTIGAGTEAFF.

This clonotype appeared a few times. The V and J genes are TRBV28 and TRBJ2-7; the D gene is possibly TRBD2 (6 bases). Germline loops: CDR1 MDHEN, CDR2 SYDVKM. The CDR3 runs to 14 residues. Trimming shortened V by 6 bases and J by 6 bases, and 18 bases separated the two germline ends. The CDR3 loop is CASSSAPREAEQYF. In DNA, the CDR3 is TGTGCCAGCAGCTCGGCCCCCAGGGAGGCCGAGCAGTACTTC. Full variable domain (missing parts from reference TRBV28 and TRBJ2-7): DVKVTQSSRYLVKRTGEKVFLECVQDMDHENMFWYRQDPGLGLRLIYFSYDVKMKEKGDIPEGYSVSREKKERFSLILESASTNQTSMYLCASSSAPREAEQYFGPGTRLTVT.

V usage is TRBV5-1 and J usage is TRBJ2-2; the D gene is possibly TRBD2 (6 bases). Trimming left V 4 bases short and J 6 bases short, with 19 bases between. The CDR3 contains 16 residues. The germline V gene has CDR1 SGHRS and CDR2 YFSETQ. The CDR3 bases are TGCGCCAGCAGCGCTCGGGACTCCACAGAGGCCGGGGAGCTGTTTTTT. Residues: CASSARDSTEAGELFF.

The CDR3 spells CATSDVPGTGTYEQYF. For the CDR3, the DNA is TGTGCCACCAGTGATGTCCCCGGGACAGGGACCTACGAGCAGTACTTC. The chain is built from TRBV24-1 and TRBJ2-7, with TRBD1 matching over 9 bases. The CDR3 length is 16 residues. The germline V gene encodes CDR1 KGHDR and CDR2 SFDVKD. Losses at the gene ends were 3 bases for V and 2 bases for J; bases not matched to a gene: 7.

This clonotype was seen ten or more times. The J gene is TRBJ1-5, the V gene TRBV5-1; D is ambiguous. V lost 0 bases and J 2 bases, leaving 9 bases between the germline ends. There are 15 residues in the CDR3. CDR1 is SGHRS, CDR2 YFSETQ, per germline. Here the CDR3 DNA reads TGCGCCAGCAGCTTGGACCCGAGGGGCAATCAGCCCCAGCATTTT. It codes for CASSLDPRGNQPQHF.

This clonotype showed up just a few times. CDR3 sequence reads: CASSLSGGGDTQYF. The CDR3 nucleotides are TGCGCCAGCAGCTTGTCCGGGGGCGGAGATACGCAGTATTTT. The gene calls are TRBV5-1 and TRBJ2-3, with D possibly being TRBD1 or TRBD2 (6 bases each). This CDR3 is 14 amino acids long. Germline CDR1 SGHRS, CDR2 YFSETQ. With 1 base removed from V and 5 bases from J, the gap between germline ends came to 11 bases.

The table lists this clonotype with a few counts. This rearrangement joins TRBV5-1 to TRBJ1-6; D is uncertain. V lost 1 base and J 6 bases, leaving 11 bases between the germline ends. Per germline, CDR1 SGHRS and CDR2 YFSETQ. CDR3 length: 15 amino acids. The CDR3 here is CASSLMAQTNSPLHF. The CDR3, as DNA: TGCGCCAGCAGCTTGATGGCACAGACTAATTCACCCCTCCACTTT. Drawing the rest from reference TRBV5-1 and TRBJ1-6, the complete variable domain is KAGVTQTPRYLIKTRGQQVTLSCSPISGHRSVSWYQQTPGQGLQFLFEYFSETQRNKGNFPGRFSGRQFSNSRSEMNVSTLELGDSALYLCASSLMAQTNSPLHFGNGTRLTVT.

This clonotype appeared a few times. The chain joins TRBV5-1 to TRBJ2-1, with 8 bases fitting TRBD1. In germline, CDR1 is SGHRS, CDR2 YFSETQ. With 4 bases clipped from V and 2 bases from J, the junction kept 5 bases outside the gene matches. This CDR3 has 15 amino acids. CDR3 loop: CASSRGQGTYNEQFF. CDR3 bases: TGCGCCAGCAGCCGAGGACAGGGCACCTACAATGAGCAGTTCTTC.

The V gene is TRBV7-9, the J gene TRBJ1-2; tentative D call: TRBD1 (5 bases). Trimming cost V 5 bases and J 8 bases, with 12 bases left between them. The germline CDR1 and CDR2 sequences are SEHNR and FQNEAQ (reference sequence). The CDR3 loop spans 12 amino acids. CDR3 DNA sequence: TGTGCCAGCAGCGGGGGGGAGAGCGGCTACACCTTC. Translation: CASSGGESGYTF.

This clonotype was observed many times. The genes are TRBV28 and TRBJ1-2; D gene uncertain. CDR3 size: 15 residues. V shed 5 bases and J shed 0 bases, with 13 bases lying between them. Germline V gene lookup returns CDR1 MDHEN and CDR2 SYDVKM. The CDR3 sequence: CASSVRQLANYGYTF. In DNA form, the CDR3 reads TGTGCCAGCAGTGTCCGCCAGTTAGCTAACTATGGCTACACCTTC.

The table lists this clonotype with many counts. The V gene is TRBV6-5, the J gene TRBJ2-1; no clear D. Trimming left V 0 bases short and J 2 bases short, with 17 bases between. This CDR3 region has 18 residues. The germline V gene has CDR1 MNHEY and CDR2 SVGAGI. CDR3 coding DNA: TGTGCCAGCAGTTACTCGTGGCCCGGCCAGGCCCCCTACAATGAGCAGTTCTTC. As protein: CASSYSWPGQAPYNEQFF.

This clonotype has a count of ten or more. The V call is TRBV5-1, the J call TRBJ2-5; TRBD2 matches 7 bases. This CDR3 region has 14 residues. Germline V gene data show CDR1 as SGHRS and CDR2 as YFSETQ. J lost 0 bases, V lost 6 bases, and 5 bases had no gene match. This chain's CDR3 is CASTLLAHQETQYF. The CDR3 nucleotides read TGCGCCAGCACCTTACTAGCGCACCAAGAGACCCAGTACTTC.

This clonotype was detected only a few times. The rearrangement uses TRBV5-1 and TRBJ2-1; 13 bases are a match to TRBD2. Germline V gene sequence: CDR1 SGHRS, CDR2 YFSETQ. CDR3 length: 16 residues. V shed 0 bases and J 7 bases; nucleotides not matched to a gene: 4. The CDR3 sequence: CASSLVWTSGSNEQFF. In DNA, the CDR3 is TGCGCCAGCAGCTTGGTGTGGACTAGCGGGAGTAATGAGCAGTTCTTC.

This clonotype was detected ten times or more. The V call is TRBV2, the J call TRBJ1-5; 7 bases line up with TRBD1. CDR3 length equals 14 residues. The ends lost 5 bases at V and 5 bases at J; junction bases unmatched: 6. The germline V gene encodes CDR1 SNHLY and CDR2 FYNNEI. In DNA form, the CDR3 reads TGTGCCAGCAGTCTAACAGGGGACGATCAGCCCCAGCATTTT. It is translated as CASSLTGDDQPQHF. The whole variable domain, remainder taken from reference TRBV2 and TRBJ1-5, is EPEVTQTPSHQVTQMGQEVILRCVPISNHLYFYWYRQILGQKVEFLVSFYNNEISEKSEIFDDQFSVERPDGSNFTLKIRSTKLEDSAMYFCASSLTGDDQPQHFGDGTRLSIL.

This clonotype was recorded at least ten times. The chain uses TRBV28 and TRBJ2-3, with 7 bases that match TRBD2. The CDR3 is 16 amino acids. The V gene's germline CDR1 is MDHEN and CDR2 SYDVKM. V lost 9 bases, J lost 3 bases, and 15 bases stayed unmatched. CDR3 in DNA: TGTGCCAGGGGAACCCGGCAGGGAGGGCAAACAGATACGCAGTATTTT. Protein product: CARGTRQGGQTDTQYF. Combining the CDR3 with reference TRBV28 and TRBJ2-3 gives the whole variable domain DVKVTQSSRYLVKRTGEKVFLECVQDMDHENMFWYRQDPGLGLRLIYFSYDVKMKEKGDIPEGYSVSREKKERFSLILESASTNQTSMYLCARGTRQGGQTDTQYFGPGTRLTVL.

This clonotype has just a few counts. The chain joins TRBV18 to TRBJ2-1; TRBD1 is a possible D gene (6 bases). The germline V gene has CDR1 KGHSH and CDR2 LQKENI. The CDR3 runs 14 residues. Trimming took off 3 bases at V and 5 bases at J, with 11 bases between the two ends. The CDR3 reads CASSPIGQNNEQFF. The CDR3 nucleotides read TGTGCCAGCTCACCTATTGGACAGAACAATGAGCAGTTCTTC. Full variable domain (rest looked up from reference TRBV18 and TRBJ2-1): NAGVMQNPRHLVRRRGQEARLRCSPMKGHSHVYWYRQLPEEGLKFMVYLQKENIIDESGMPKERFSAEFPKEGPSILRIQQVVRGDSAAYFCASSPIGQNNEQFFGPGTRLTVL.

This clonotype was detected a few times. V is TRBV7-2 and J is TRBJ2-5; D not resolved. Germline-derived CDR1 and CDR2 are SGHTA and FQGNSA. V lost 2 bases to trimming and J lost 3 bases, with 10 bases between them. This CDR3 region has 14 residues. The CDR3 sequence is CASSLSVRKETQYF. In nucleotides, the CDR3 is TGTGCCAGCAGCTTAAGCGTACGAAAAGAGACCCAGTACTTC. The whole variable domain, remainder taken from reference TRBV7-2 and TRBJ2-5, is GAGVSQSPSNKVTEKGKDVELRCDPISGHTALYWYRQSLGQGLEFLIYFQGNSAPDKSGLPSDRFSAERTGGSVSTLTIQRTQQEDSAVYLCASSLSVRKETQYFGPGTRLLVL.